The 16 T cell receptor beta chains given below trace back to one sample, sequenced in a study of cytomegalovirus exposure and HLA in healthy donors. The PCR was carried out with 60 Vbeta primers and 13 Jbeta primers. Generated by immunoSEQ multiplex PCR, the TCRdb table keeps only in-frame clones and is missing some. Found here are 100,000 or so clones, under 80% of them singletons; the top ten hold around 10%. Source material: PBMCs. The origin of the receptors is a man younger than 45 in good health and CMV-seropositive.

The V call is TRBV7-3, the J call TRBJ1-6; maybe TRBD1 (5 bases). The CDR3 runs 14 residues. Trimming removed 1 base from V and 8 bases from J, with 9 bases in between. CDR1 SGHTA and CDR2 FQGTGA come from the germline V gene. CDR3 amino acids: CASSLKGSDSPLHF. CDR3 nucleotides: TGTGCCAGCAGCTTAAAGGGGTCCGATTCACCCCTCCACTTT.

CDR3 amino acids: CASSTAGSDTQYF. Here the CDR3 DNA reads TGTGCCAGCAGCACCGCAGGGTCAGATACGCAGTATTTT. V is TRBV11-2 and J is TRBJ2-3; perhaps TRBD1 as D (5 bases). From germline, CDR1 is SGHAT and CDR2 FQNNGV. The CDR3 runs 13 residues. V was trimmed by 5 bases and J by 4 bases, leaving 10 bases between them.

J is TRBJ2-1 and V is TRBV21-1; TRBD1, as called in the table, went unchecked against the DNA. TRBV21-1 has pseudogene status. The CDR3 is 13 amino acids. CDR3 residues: CASRGPSLNEQFF. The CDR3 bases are TGTGCCAGCAGGGGGCCGTCTTTGAATGAGCAGTTCTTC.

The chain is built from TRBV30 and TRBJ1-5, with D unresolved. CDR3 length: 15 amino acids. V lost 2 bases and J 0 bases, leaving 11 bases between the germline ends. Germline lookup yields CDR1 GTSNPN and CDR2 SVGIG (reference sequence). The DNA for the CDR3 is TGTGCCTGGAGTAGGCAGGAATATAGCAATCAGCCCCAGCATTTT. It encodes CAWSRQEYSNQPQHF.

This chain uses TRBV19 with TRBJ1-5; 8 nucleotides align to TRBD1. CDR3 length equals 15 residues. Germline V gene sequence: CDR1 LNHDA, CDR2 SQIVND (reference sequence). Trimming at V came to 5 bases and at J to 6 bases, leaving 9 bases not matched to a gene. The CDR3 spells CASSPGTGGGQPQHF. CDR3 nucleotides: TGTGCCAGTAGTCCTGGGACAGGCGGGGGTCAGCCCCAGCATTTT.

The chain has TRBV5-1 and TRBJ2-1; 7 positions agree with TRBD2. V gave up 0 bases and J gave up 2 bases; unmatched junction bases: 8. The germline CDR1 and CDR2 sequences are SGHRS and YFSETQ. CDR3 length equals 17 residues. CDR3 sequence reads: CASSLGWGGGTYNEQFF. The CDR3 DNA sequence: TGCGCCAGCAGCTTGGGGTGGGGCGGGGGAACCTACAATGAGCAGTTCTTC.

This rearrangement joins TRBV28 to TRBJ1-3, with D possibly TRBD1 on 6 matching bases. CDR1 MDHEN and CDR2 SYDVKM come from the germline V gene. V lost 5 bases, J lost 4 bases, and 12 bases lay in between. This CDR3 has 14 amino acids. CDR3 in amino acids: CASSTQGSGNTIYF. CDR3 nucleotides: TGTGCCAGCAGTACGCAGGGGAGCGGAAACACCATATATTTT.

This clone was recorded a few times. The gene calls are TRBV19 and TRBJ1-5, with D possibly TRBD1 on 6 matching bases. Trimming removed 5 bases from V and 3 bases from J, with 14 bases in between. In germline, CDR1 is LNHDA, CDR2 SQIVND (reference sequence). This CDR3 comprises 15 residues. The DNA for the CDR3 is TGTGCCAGTAGTGAATACCGGGACAACAATCAGCCCCAGCATTTT. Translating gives CASSEYRDNNQPQHF. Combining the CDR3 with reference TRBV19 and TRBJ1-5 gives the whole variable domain DGGITQSPKYLFRKEGQNVTLSCEQNLNHDAMYWYRQDPGQGLRLIYYSQIVNDFQKGDIAEGYSVSREKKESFPLTVTSAQKNPTAFYLCASSEYRDNNQPQHFGDGTRLSIL.

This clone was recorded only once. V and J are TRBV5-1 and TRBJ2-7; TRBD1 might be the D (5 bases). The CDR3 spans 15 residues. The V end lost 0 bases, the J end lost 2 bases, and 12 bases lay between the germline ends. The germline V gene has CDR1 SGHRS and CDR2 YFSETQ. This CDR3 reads CASSLAPGIPYEQYF. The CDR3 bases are TGCGCCAGCAGCTTGGCCCCAGGGATTCCCTACGAGCAGTACTTC.

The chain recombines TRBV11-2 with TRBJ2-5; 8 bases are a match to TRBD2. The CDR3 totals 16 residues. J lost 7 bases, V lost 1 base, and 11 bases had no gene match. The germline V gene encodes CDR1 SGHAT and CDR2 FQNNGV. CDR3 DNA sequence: TGTGCCAGCAGCTTAGCGTCCGGGACTAGTCGGGGGACCCAGTACTTC. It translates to CASSLASGTSRGTQYF.

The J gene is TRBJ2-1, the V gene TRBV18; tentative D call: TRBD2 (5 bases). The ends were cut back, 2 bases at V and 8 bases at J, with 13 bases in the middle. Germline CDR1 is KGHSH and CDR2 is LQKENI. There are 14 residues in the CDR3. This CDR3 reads CASSPVPPADEQFF. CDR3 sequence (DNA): TGTGCCAGCTCACCAGTCCCCCCAGCGGATGAGCAGTTCTTC. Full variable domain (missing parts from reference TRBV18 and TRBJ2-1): NAGVMQNPRHLVRRRGQEARLRCSPMKGHSHVYWYRQLPEEGLKFMVYLQKENIIDESGMPKERFSAEFPKEGPSILRIQQVVRGDSAAYFCASSPVPPADEQFFGPGTRLTVL.

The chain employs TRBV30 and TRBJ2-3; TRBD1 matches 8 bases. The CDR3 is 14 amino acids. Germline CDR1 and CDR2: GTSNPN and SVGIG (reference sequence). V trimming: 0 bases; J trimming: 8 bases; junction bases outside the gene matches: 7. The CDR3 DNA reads TGTGCCTGGAGTGTACGACAGGGGCTGGGTACGCAGTATTTT. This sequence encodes CAWSVRQGLGTQYF.

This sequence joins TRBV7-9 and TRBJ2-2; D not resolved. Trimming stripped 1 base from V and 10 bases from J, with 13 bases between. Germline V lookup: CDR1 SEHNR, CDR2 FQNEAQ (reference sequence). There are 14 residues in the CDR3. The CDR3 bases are TGTGCCAGCAGCTTAGAGAGGAGCGCCCCGGAGCTGTTTTTT. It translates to CASSLERSAPELFF.

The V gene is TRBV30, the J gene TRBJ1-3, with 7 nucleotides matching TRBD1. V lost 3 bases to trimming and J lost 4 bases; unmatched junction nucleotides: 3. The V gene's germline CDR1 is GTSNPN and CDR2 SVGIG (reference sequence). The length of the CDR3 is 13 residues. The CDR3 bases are TGTGCCTGGAGGCGGGACAGAGGAAACACCATATATTTT. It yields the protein CAWRRDRGNTIYF.

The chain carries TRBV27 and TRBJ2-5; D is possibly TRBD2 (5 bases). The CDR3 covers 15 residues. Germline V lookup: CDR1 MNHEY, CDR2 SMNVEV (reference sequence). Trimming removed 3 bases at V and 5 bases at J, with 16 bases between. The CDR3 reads CASSFSGAFGETQYF. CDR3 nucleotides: TGTGCCAGCAGTTTCAGCGGCGCCTTCGGGGAGACCCAGTACTTC.

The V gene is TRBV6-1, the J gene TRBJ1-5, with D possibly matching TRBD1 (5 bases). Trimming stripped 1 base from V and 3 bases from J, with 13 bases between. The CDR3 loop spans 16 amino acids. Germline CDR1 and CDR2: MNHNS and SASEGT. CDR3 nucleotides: TGTGCCAGCAGTGAAGTCGGACAACCGATCAATCAGCCCCAGCATTTT. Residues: CASSEVGQPINQPQHF.